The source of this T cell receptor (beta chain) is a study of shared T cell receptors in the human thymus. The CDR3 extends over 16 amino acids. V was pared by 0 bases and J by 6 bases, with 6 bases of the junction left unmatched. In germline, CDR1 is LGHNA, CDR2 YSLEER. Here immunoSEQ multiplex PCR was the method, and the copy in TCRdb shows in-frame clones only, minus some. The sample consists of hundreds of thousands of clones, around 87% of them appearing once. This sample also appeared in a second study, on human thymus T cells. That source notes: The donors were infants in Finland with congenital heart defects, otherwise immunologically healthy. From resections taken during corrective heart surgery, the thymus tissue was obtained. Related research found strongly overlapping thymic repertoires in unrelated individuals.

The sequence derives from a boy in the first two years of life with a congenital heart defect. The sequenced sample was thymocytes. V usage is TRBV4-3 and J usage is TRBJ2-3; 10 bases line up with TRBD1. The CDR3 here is CASSQDRDRGWDTQYF. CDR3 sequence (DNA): TGCGCCAGCAGCCAAGACCGGGACAGGGGTTGGGATACGCAGTATTTT.